This TCR beta chain was retrieved from a study of blood T cell repertoires in COVID-19. Study-wide context: T cells, B-cell-depleted T cells, or PBMCs supplied cDNA or gDNA.

The CDR3 totals 14 residues. Losses at the gene ends were 3 bases for V and 7 bases for J; bases not matched to a gene: 9. CDR1 MDHEN and CDR2 SYDVKM come from the germline V gene. Method: immunoSEQ multiplex PCR; TCRdb's copy keeps in-frame clones and lacks some. The repertoire consists of 140,000 to 150,000 clones, with more than 70% occurring once and the leading ten covering approximately 2.4%. The material sequenced was peripheral blood. This receptor was taken from a human donor in a cohort sampled during active COVID-19. V is TRBV28 and J is TRBJ2-7, with 7 bases that match TRBD1. The CDR3 protein is CASSFGQGVGEQYF. CDR3 in DNA: TGTGCCAGCAGTTTCGGGCAGGGGGTGGGGGAGCAGTACTTC.